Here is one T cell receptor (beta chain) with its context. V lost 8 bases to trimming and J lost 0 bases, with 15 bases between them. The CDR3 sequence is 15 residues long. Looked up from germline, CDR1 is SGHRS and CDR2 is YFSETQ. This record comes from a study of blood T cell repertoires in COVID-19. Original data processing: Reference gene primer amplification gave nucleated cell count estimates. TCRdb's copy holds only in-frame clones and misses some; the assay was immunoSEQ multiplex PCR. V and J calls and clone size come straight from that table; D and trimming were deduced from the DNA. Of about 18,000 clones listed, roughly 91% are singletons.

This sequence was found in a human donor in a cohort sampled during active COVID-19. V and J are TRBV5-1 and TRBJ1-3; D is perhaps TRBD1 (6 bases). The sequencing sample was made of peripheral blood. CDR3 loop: CASSDSLGSGNTIYF. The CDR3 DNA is TGCGCCAGTTCGGACAGCCTTGGCTCTGGAAACACCATATATTTT. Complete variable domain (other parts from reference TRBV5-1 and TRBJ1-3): KAGVTQTPRYLIKTRGQQVTLSCSPISGHRSVSWYQQTPGQGLQFLFEYFSETQRNKGNFPGRFSGRQFSNSRSEMNVSTLELGDSALYLCASSDSLGSGNTIYFGEGSWLTVV.